A selection of T cell receptor beta chains follows, all from one sample in a study of blood T cell repertoires in COVID-19. Repertoires were generated with immunoSEQ multiplex PCR, while TCRdb's copy carries only in-frame clones and drops some. The sample lists about 260,000 clones; 86% were seen once. Material for sequencing was peripheral blood. These receptors all stem from a young man with active or convalescent COVID-19. Each CDR3 is given without its conserved first and last residue. Clone size, where shown, is once, few, many, or a class for clones that have expanded.

NA | TRBJ2-7 | TRBV7-9 | ASSPIYYEQY
NA | TRBJ2-3 | TRBV4-3 | ASSQEDRGFADTQY
NA | TRBJ2-3 | TRBV3-1/TRBV3-2 | ASSQEKGLVADTQY
NA | TRBJ2-1 | TRBV2 | ASSGGGTYNEQF
NA | TRBJ1-2 | TRBV10-2 | ASNPGQGLYGYT
NA | TRBJ2-3 | TRBV15 | ATSRDSPGTSDTQY
NA | TRBJ1-5 | TRBV27 | ASSLGQGGNQPQH
NA | TRBJ2-1 | TRBV9 | ASSPSNRLAGTYNEQF
NA | TRBJ2-5 | TRBV29-1 | SVLTGETPRTQY
NA | TRBJ2-2 | TRBV7-3 | ASSPLAENTGELF
NA | TRBJ1-2 | TRBV5-5 | ASSLIGGVDYGYT
once | TRBJ1-1 | TRBV15 | ATSRDRRYRQNTEAF
NA | TRBJ2-3 | TRBV7-8 | ASSLERGTDTQY
NA | TRBJ2-5 | TRBV5-1 | ASGKSGGLQETQY
NA | TRBJ2-7 | TRBV24-1 | ATSREGHSYEQY
NA | TRBJ2-3 | TRBV29-1 | SVKRGSDTQY
NA | TRBJ2-3 | TRBV13 | ASSLALAGGPGTDTQY
NA | TRBJ1-4 | TRBV29-1 | SVAGTDNEKLF
NA | TRBJ2-6 | TRBV19 | ASSVPFRGRANVLT
NA | TRBJ1-3 | TRBV10-3 | AISDGGSGNTIY
few | TRBJ1-4 | TRBV6-5 | ASSYSGTGGAEKLF
NA | TRBJ2-6 | TRBV29-1 | SASGETGANVLT
NA | TRBJ1-2 | TRBV6-5 | ASSQTGVGYGYT
few | TRBJ1-5 | TRBV9 | ASSVVPGQGLVRNQPQH
NA | TRBJ1-2 | TRBV29-1 | SVETAFVANYGYT
NA | TRBJ2-3 | TRBV20-1 | SASSSHRDTQY
NA | TRBJ1-1 | TRBV7-9 | ASSPERGRELKTF
few | TRBJ1-2 | TRBV9 | ASSANLGTGYGYT
NA | TRBJ2-2 | TRBV9 | ASSVDGVNTGELF
few | TRBJ1-3 | TRBV5-6 | ASSLLAGARGNTIY
NA | TRBJ1-5 | TRBV4-2 | ASSQEGQDNQPQH
NA | TRBJ1-3 | TRBV10-3 | ASGSRDTIY
NA | TRBJ2-3 | TRBV7-2 | ASSEHLDPGTDTQY
NA | TRBJ2-1 | TRBV9 | ASSVRTARDDEQF